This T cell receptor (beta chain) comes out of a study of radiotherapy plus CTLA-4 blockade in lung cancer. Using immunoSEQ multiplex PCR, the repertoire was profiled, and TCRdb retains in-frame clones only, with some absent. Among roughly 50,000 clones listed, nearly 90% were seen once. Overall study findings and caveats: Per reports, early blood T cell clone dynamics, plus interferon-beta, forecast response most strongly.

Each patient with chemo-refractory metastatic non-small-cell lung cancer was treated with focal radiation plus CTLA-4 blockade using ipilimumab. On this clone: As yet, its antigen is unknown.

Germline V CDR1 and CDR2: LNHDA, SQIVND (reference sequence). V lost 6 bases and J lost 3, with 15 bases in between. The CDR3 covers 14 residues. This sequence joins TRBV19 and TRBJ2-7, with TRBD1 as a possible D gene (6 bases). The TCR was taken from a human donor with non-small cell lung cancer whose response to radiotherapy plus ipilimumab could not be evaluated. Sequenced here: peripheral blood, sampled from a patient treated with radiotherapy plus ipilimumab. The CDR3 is CASRTSQGNYEQYF. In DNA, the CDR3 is TGTGCCAGTAGAACGAGTCAGGGGAACTACGAGCAGTACTTC.